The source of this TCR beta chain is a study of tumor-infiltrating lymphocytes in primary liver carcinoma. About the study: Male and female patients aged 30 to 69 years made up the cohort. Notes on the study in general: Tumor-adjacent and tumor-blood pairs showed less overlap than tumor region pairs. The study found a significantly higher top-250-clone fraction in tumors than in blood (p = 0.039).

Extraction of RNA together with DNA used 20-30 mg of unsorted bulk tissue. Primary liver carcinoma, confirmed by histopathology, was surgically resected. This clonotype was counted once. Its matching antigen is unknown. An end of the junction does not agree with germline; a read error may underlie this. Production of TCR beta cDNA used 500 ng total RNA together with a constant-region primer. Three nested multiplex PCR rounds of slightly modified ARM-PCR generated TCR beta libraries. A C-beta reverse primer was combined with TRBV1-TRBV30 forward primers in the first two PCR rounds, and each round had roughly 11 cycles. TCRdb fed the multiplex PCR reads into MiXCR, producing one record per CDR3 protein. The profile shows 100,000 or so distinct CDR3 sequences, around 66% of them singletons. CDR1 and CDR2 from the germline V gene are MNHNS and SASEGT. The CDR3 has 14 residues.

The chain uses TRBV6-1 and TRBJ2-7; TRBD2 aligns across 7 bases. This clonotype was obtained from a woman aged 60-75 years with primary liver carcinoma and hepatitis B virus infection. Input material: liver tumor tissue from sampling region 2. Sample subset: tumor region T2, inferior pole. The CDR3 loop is CACSEAFGGYEQYF. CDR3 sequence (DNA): TGTGCCTGCAGTGAGGCTTTCGGGGGGTACGAGCAGTACTTC.